This T cell receptor (beta chain) was identified during a study of blood T cell repertoires in COVID-19 (dated by TCRdb to the early 2020s). Regarding the study in general: Collaborator samples came from the United States, Italy and Spain and covered acute and convalescent phases of COVID-19. The material from the prospective study consisted of cDNA or gDNA derived from T cells, B-cell-depleted T cells, or PBMCs. Subjects who had been exposed to COVID-19, were actively infected with it, or had recovered from it provided the deeply sampled blood TCRbeta repertoires that made up the dataset. A freely available public database, intended as a resource for researchers studying the immune response to SARS-CoV-2, is where the repertoires were released. The samples were drawn from the first 160 participants of the ongoing ImmuneRACE study and from roughly 1,300 subjects provided by 6 global collaborators. Nearly every sample came with metadata listing a de-identified subject ID, COVID-19 status, age in years and sex. Where HLA class I and class II types were available, the types were taken from metadata supplied by the sample provider, not from assay-based typing. What the research found in general, with its limitations: Clinical and demographic metadata were provided uncurated, with the amount varying by source and participant.

In Seattle, one collaborating source enrolled patients while the infection was active and tracked those patients longitudinally over the course of disease. Collaborating institutions collected whole blood in K2EDTA tubes following their own protocols. Collaborator samples were shipped for TCRbeta analysis as frozen whole blood, isolated PBMCs, or DNA extracted from either sample type. A distance of 10 bases separates the germline ends of V and J, which lose 0 bases and 7 bases respectively. From the cysteine up to the phenylalanine, the CDR3 has a length of 15 residues. Of the read, only the CDR3 DNA is kept; its 45 bases are in frame from base 1. CDR1 and CDR2 were assigned from the germline V gene as SGHAT and FQNNGV. The immunoSEQ Assay, a bias-controlled multiplex PCR, was used to amplify TCRbeta CDR3 regions from genomic DNA. In the paper's pipeline: The number of nucleated cells in each sample was estimated by amplification of reference gene primers within the assay. To quantify the absolute abundance of each unique TCRbeta CDR3 rearrangement, sequence reads were collapsed and filtered. For each sample, productive Simpson clonality was calculated as the square root of Simpson's diversity index over productive rearrangements. Sourced from immuneACCESS, this table was stored by TCRdb with only in-frame sequences that have V and J called. A share of the clones is absent; for the studies checked, an unresolved V gene accounts for under half, and the remainder has no known explanation. The DNA was the basis for D and trimming; V, J and clone size are from that table. This sample holds about 220,000 clones; approximately 85% were observed only once. In total, the top ten clones hold more than 2% of the sample.

On this clone itself: Its antigen is currently not known. Base qualities are not recorded, but no much larger clone differs from it by a single base.

The V gene is TRBV11-2 and the J gene is TRBJ1-6, with the identity of the D gene unclear. The sample consisted of peripheral blood. The clonotype originates from an older woman with COVID-19, enrolled during active disease. The CDR3 here reads CASSLEGSENSPLHF. In nucleotide form, the sequence is TGTGCCAGCAGCTTAGAAGGATCGGAGAATTCACCCCTCCACTTT. Supplemented by the reference TRBV11-2 and TRBJ1-6 proteins around the CDR3, the complete variable domain is EAGVAQSPRYKIIEKRQSVAFWCNPISGHATLYWYQQILGQGPKLLIQFQNNGVVDDSQLPKDRFSAERLKGVDSTLKIQPAKLEDSAVYLCASSLEGSENSPLHFGNGTRLTVT.